This TCR beta chain is from a study of CD8+ T cells in alopecia areata. This clone was observed a few times. Its antigen is not identified. cDNA reverse transcribed from extracted RNA served as the sequencing template. Sequenced by immunoSEQ multiplex PCR; TCRdb stores in-frame clones only, minus some. The table has 110,000 or so clones, less than 45% seen once; the top ten hold 3% to 3.5%. The CDR3 runs to 15 residues. Germline CDR1 is SEHNR and CDR2 is FQNEAQ (reference sequence). Trimming removed 2 bases from V and 7 bases from J; junction bases left unmatched: 7. Findings and limits, study-wide: Affected lesional scalp, above all in alopecia totalis/universalis, was more clonal than normal scalp.

From alopecia areata patients, lesional scalp punch biopsies and peripheral blood were collected. Sorting of PBMCs yielded the CD4+ and CD8+ T cells. The chain has TRBV7-9 and TRBJ2-3; 9 bases map to TRBD2. The sequence was obtained from a human donor with alopecia areata. The specimen sequenced was CD4+ T cells sorted from blood. This CDR3 is CASSLSLAGTNTQYF. In DNA form, the CDR3 reads TGTGCCAGCAGCTTATCGCTAGCGGGGACCAATACGCAGTATTTT.